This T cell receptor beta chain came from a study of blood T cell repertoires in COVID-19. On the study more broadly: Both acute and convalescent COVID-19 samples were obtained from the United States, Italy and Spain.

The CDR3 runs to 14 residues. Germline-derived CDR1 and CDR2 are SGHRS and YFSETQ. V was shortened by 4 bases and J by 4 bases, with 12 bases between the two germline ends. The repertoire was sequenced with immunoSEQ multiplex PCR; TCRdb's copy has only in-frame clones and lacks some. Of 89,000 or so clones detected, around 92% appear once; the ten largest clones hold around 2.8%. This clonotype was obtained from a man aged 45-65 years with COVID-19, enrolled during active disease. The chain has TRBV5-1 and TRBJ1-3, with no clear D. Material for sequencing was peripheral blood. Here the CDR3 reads CASSREREGNTIYF. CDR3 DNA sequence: TGCGCCAGCAGCCGCGAAAGGGAGGGAAACACCATATATTTT.